Sequencing of this TCR beta chain was carried out in a study of blood T cell repertoires in COVID-19. Study summary: Whether acute or convalescent, the COVID-19 samples came from the United States, Italy and Spain. T cells, B-cell-depleted T cells, or PBMCs provided the cDNA or gDNA that served as material.

This clone showed up just a few times. The ends were cut back, 4 bases at V and 5 bases at J, with 17 bases in the middle. CDR1 and CDR2 from the germline V gene are SNHLY and FYNNEI. The CDR3 length is 15 residues. Clones were read by immunoSEQ multiplex PCR, and TCRdb kept only the in-frame ones, dropping some. The table shows fewer than 350,000 clones, with 80% to 90% occurring only once. Clinical histories supplied by participants themselves formed the basis of cohort assignment. J is TRBJ1-2 and V is TRBV2, with D perhaps TRBD1 (6 bases). Sequencing was performed on PBMCs or T cells enriched from blood (not recorded which). The origin of this receptor is a woman aged 40 to 50 with acute COVID-19. The CDR3 loop is CASSGTGRSVYGYTF. As DNA, the CDR3 is TGTGCCAGCAGTGGAACAGGGCGGTCGGTATATGGCTACACCTTC. Supplemented by reference TRBV2 and TRBJ1-2, the full variable domain reads EPEVTQTPSHQVTQMGQEVILRCVPISNHLYFYWYRQILGQKVEFLVSFYNNEISEKSEIFDDQFSVERPDGSNFTLKIRSTKLEDSAMYFCASSGTGRSVYGYTFGSGTRLTVV.